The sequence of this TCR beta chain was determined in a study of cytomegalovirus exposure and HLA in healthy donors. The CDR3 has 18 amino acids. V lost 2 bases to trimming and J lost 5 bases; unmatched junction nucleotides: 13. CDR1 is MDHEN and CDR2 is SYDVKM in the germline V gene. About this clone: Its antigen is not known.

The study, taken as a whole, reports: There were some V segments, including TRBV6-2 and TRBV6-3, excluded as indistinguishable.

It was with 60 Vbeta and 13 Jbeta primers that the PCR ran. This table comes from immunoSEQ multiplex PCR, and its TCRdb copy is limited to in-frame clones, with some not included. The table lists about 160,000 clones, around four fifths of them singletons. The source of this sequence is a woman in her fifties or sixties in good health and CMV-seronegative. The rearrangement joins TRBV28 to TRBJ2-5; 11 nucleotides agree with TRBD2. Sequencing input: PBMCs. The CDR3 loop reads CASSLPGLAGGWEETQYF. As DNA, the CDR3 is TGTGCCAGCAGTTTACCCGGCCTAGCGGGGGGTTGGGAGGAGACCCAGTACTTC.